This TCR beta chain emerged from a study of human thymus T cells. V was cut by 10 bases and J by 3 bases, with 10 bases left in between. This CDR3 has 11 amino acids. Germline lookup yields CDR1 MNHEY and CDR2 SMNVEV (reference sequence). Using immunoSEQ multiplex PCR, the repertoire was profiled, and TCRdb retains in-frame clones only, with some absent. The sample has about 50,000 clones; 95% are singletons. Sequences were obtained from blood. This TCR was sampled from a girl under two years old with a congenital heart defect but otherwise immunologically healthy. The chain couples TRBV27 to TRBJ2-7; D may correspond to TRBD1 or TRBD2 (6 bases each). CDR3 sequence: CATGAFYEQYF. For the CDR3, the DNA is TGTGCCACGGGGGCGTTCTACGAGCAGTACTTC.